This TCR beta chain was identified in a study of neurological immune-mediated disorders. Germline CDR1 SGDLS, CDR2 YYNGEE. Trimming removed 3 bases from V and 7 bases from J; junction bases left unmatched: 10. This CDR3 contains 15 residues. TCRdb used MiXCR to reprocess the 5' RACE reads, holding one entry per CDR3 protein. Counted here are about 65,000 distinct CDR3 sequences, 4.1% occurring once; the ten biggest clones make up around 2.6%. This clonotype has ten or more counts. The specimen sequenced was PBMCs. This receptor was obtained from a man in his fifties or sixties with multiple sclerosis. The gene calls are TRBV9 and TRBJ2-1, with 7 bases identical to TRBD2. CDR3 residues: CASSGPRGVSNEQFF. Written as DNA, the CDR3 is TGTGCCAGCAGCGGACCCCGGGGGGTTTCAAATGAGCAGTTCTTC. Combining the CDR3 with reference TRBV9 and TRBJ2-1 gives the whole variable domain DSGVTQTPKHLITATGQRVTLRCSPRSGDLSVYWYQQSLDQGLQFLIQYYNGEERAKGNILERFSAQQFPDLHSELNLSSLELGDSALYFCASSGPRGVSNEQFFGPGTRLTVL.